This entry lists 7 T cell receptor beta chains sequenced from one sample in a study of Graves' ophthalmopathy and Graves' hyperthyroidism. The TCR beta CDR3 regions underwent amplification from RNA transcripts. Scientists carried out first-round RT-PCR using HTBI primers and then a second-round multiplex PCR. TCRdb processed the multiplex PCR reads anew with MiXCR; each CDR3 protein has one entry. The sample lists about 220,000 distinct CDR3 sequences; roughly 21% were seen once. Sequencing was carried out using peripheral blood. The receptors were sampled from a woman aged 50 to 60 with Graves' ophthalmopathy.

Ten or more counts support this clonotype. The rearrangement links TRBV7-2 to TRBJ2-5; perhaps TRBD1 as D (5 bases). This CDR3 contains 15 residues. V was clipped by 4 bases and J by 2 bases, with 14 bases between them. From germline, CDR1 is SGHTA and CDR2 FQGNSA. The CDR3 protein is CASSSRVGVQETQYF. The CDR3 DNA is TGTGCCAGCAGCTCTCGGGTAGGGGTTCAAGAGACCCAGTACTTC.

This sequence joins TRBV20-1 and TRBJ2-7; TRBD1 agrees at 9 bases. V lost 6 bases, J lost 5 bases, and 5 bases stayed unmatched. The CDR3 is made up of 12 amino acids. CDR1 and CDR2 (germline): DFQATT, SNEGSKA (reference sequence). CDR3 nucleotide sequence: TGCAGTGCACGACAGGGGGGCGACGAGCAGTACTTC. This codes for CSARQGGDEQYF.

At least ten counts were recorded for this clonotype. The chain carries TRBV6-2 or TRBV6-3 and TRBJ2-6; a possible D gene is TRBD2 (5 bases). This CDR3 is built from 17 residues. Trimming took off 6 bases at V and 2 bases at J, with 17 bases between the two ends. Germline loops: CDR1 MNHEY, CDR2 SVGEGT. CDR3 residues: CASSHSPRRPGANVLTF. The CDR3 bases are TGTGCCAGCAGCCACTCGCCCCGGAGGCCTGGGGCCAACGTCCTGACTTTC.

This clonotype was seen ten or more times. The chain joins TRBV12-3 or TRBV12-4 to TRBJ2-2; 9 bases fit TRBD2. This CDR3 comprises 17 residues. The V segment lost 5 bases and the J segment 6 bases; nucleotides outside the gene matches: 13. The CDR3 nucleotides are TGTGCCAGCAGTCCCGGGGGTAGCGGGAGATCTTCCGGGGAGCTGTTTTTT. This translates into CASSPGGSGRSSGELFF.

The CDR3 nucleotides are TGTGCCGTTACGGGCAGGGAGACCCAGTACTTC. Its protein product is CAVTGRETQYF. The rearrangement links TRBV6-2 or TRBV6-3 to TRBJ2-5; D is undetermined. This CDR3 is 11 amino acids long. V lost 11 bases to trimming and J lost 5 bases, with 12 bases between them. The V gene's germline CDR1 is MNHEY and CDR2 SVGEGT.

At least ten counts were recorded for this clonotype. The chain is built from TRBV28 and TRBJ1-1; D not resolved. Per the germline V gene, CDR1 is MDHEN and CDR2 is SYDVKM. There are 13 residues in the CDR3. The V gene lost 7 bases and the J gene lost 1 base, with 10 bases spanning the gap. The CDR3 nucleotides are TGTGCCAGCACTCTTCATCAGAACACTGAAGCTTTCTTT. As protein: CASTLHQNTEAFF.

This clonotype was detected many times. The chain uses TRBV30 and TRBJ2-2; 9 nucleotides match TRBD1. The CDR3 sequence is 15 residues long. V was pared by 7 bases and J by 3 bases, with 9 bases of the junction left unmatched. Germline CDR1 is GTSNPN and CDR2 is SVGIG (reference sequence). In DNA, the CDR3 is TGTGCCTCGGACGACAGGGGGATCGACACCGGGGAGCTGTTTTTT. This translates into CASDDRGIDTGELFF.